Reported below is one T cell receptor (beta chain). The record originates from a study of blood T cell repertoires in COVID-19. Looking at the study overall: Italy, Spain and the United States were the sources of the convalescent and acute COVID-19 samples. T cells, B-cell-depleted T cells, or PBMCs supplied cDNA or gDNA.

Germline V gene data show CDR1 as SGHRS and CDR2 as YFSETQ. The CDR3 extends over 16 amino acids. V was cut by 5 bases and J by 0 bases, with 15 bases left in between. In the original workflow: From reference gene primer amplification, estimates of nucleated cell counts were derived. Generated by immunoSEQ multiplex PCR, the TCRdb table keeps only in-frame clones and is missing some. V, J and clone size reflect that table, while D and trimming were determined from the DNA. The table includes around 130,000 clones, roughly 90% detected once. The chain employs TRBV5-1 and TRBJ2-1, with D possibly being TRBD2 (5 bases). This TCR was sampled from a man in his 70s with active COVID-19. Input material: peripheral blood. DNA of the CDR3: TGCGCCAGCAGGCCCCTACAGCGGAGCTCCTACAATGAGCAGTTCTTC. Translation gives CASRPLQRSSYNEQFF.